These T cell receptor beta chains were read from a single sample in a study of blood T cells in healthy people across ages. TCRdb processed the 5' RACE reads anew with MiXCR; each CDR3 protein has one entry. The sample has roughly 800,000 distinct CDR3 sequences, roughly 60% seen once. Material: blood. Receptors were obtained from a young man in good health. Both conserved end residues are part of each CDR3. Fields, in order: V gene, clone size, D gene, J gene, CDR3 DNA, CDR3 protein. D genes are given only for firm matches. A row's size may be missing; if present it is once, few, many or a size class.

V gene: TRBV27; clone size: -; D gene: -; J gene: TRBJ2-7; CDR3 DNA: TGTGCCAGCTCACTTTCAGGACTCGGGGACGAGCAGTACTTC; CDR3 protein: CASSLSGLGDEQYF
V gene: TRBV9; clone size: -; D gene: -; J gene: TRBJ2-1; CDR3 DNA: TGTGCCAGCAGCGTAGGACCCGGAATGGTCGATGAGCAGTTCTTC; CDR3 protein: CASSVGPGMVDEQFF
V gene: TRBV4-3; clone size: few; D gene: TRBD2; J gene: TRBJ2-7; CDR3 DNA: TGCGCCAGCAGCCAAGCGTCTAGCGGGAGCCGACAGTACTTC; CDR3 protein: CASSQASSGSRQYF
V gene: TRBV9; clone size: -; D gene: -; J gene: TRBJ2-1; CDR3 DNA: TGTGCCAGCAGCGCACTCGGTGGGGATGGGCAGTTCTTC; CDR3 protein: CASSALGGDGQFF
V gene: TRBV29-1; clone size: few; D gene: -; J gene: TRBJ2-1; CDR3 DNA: TGCAGCGCCGGGACTCTCCCCGGTAGTGAGCAGTTCTTC; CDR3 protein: CSAGTLPGSEQFF
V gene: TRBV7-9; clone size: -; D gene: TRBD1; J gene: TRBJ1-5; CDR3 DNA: TGTGCCACCGACGGGGGACAGTTCAATCAGCCCCAGCATTTT; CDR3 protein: CATDGGQFNQPQHF
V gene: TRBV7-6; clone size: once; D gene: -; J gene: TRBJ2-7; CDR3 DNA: TGTGCCAGCAGCTGGGACGGGGTGGGCGAGCAGTACTTC; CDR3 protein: CASSWDGVGEQYF
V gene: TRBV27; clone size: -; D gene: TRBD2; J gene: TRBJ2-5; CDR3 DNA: TGTGCCAGCAGTTTAATGGGGGGGGAGACCCAGTACTTC; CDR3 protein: CASSLMGGETQYF
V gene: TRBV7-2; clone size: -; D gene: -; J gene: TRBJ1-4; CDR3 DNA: TGTGCCAGCAGCTCAACCCCAGAAGAAAAACTGTTTTTT; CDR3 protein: CASSSTPEEKLFF
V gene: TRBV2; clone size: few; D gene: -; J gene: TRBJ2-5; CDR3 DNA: TGTGCCAGCAGGGAGACAGGACCCCAAGAGACCCAGTACTTC; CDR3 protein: CASRETGPQETQYF
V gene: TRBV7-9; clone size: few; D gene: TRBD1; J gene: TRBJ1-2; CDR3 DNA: TGTGCCAGCAGCTTAGTTCCGGGACAGACTTATGGCTACACCTTC; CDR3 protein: CASSLVPGQTYGYTF
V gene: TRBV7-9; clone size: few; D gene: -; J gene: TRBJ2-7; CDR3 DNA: TGTGCCAGCAGCTTATCTGAACTAGTCAATACCTACGAGCAGTACTTC; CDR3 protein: CASSLSELVNTYEQYF
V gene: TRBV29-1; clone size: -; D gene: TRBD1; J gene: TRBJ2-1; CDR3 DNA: TGCAGCGTTGGCGGGGACAGGGGGCCAATGAATGAGCAGTTCTTC; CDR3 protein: CSVGGDRGPMNEQFF
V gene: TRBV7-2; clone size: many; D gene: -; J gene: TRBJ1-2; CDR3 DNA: TGTGCCAGCAGGATACAGGAAACTAACTATGGCTACACCTTC; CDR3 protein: CASRIQETNYGYTF
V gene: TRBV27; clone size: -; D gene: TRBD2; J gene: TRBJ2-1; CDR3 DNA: TGTGCCAGCAGTCGAAACGGGGAGGGATGGAATGAGCAGTTCTTC; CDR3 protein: CASSRNGEGWNEQFF
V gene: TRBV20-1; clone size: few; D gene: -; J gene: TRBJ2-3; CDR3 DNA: TGCAGTGCTAGAGATCTCACGTCCACTAGCTCAATCCGAAGGGCTAGCACAGATACGCAGTATTTT; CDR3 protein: CSARDLTSTSSIRRASTDTQYF
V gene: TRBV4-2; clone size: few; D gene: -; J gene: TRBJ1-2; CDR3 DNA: TGTGCCAGCAGCCGAGCCACGGTTGGCTACACCTTC; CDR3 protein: CASSRATVGYTF
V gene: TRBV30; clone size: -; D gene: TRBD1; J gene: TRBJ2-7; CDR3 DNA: TGTGCCTGGACGCCGGGACAGGGCACCTACGAGCAGTACTTC; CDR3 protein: CAWTPGQGTYEQYF
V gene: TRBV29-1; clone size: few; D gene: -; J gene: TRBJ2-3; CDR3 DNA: TGCAGCGTATTCACACCGGGACGGTCGATCAGCACAGATACGCAGTATTTT; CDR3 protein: CSVFTPGRSISTDTQYF
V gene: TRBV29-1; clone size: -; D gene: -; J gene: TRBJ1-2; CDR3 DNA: TGCAGCGTTGTTGCGGACAGCTCCTATGGCTACACCTTC; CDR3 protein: CSVVADSSYGYTF
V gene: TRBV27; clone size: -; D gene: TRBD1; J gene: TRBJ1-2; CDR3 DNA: TGTGCCAGCCACAGACAGGGAAGCGACTATGGCTACACCTTC; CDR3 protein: CASHRQGSDYGYTF
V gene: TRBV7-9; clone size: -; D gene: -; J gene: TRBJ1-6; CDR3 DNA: TGTGCCAGCAGCCTCGACAGCCAGGAGGTTTCACCCCTCCACTTT; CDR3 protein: CASSLDSQEVSPLHF
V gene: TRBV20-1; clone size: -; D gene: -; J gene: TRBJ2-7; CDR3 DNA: TGCAGTGTTGAAGTTGGCTGGGAGCAGTACTTC; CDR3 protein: CSVEVGWEQYF
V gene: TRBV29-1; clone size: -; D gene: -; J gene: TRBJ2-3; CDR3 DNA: TGCAGCGTTGATACTGGAGGTACGCAGTATTTT; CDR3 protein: CSVDTGGTQYF
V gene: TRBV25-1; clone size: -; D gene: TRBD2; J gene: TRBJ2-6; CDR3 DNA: TGTGCCAGCAGTGAAGGAATAGCGGGGACTGGGGCCAACGTCCTGACTTTC; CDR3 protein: CASSEGIAGTGANVLTF
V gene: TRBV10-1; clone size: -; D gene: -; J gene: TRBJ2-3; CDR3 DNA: TGCGCCAGCAGCGACGGGGTCACAGATACGCAGTATTTT; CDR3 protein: CASSDGVTDTQYF
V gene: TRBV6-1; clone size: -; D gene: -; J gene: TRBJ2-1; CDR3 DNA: TGTGCCAGCAGCCTCGTCTCTTGGGCAGGGGATCGGGACTACAATGAGCAGTTCTTC; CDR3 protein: CASSLVSWAGDRDYNEQFF
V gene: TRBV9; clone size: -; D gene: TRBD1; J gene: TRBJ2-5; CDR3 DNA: TGTGCCAGCAGCACGATCCCCACAGGGGGAGGAGAGACCCAGTACTTC; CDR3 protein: CASSTIPTGGGETQYF
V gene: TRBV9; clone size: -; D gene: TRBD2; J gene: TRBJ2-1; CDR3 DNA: TGTGCCAGCAGCGTAGCTAGCGGGAGAGGATGTGAGCAGTTCTTC; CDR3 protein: CASSVASGRGCEQFF
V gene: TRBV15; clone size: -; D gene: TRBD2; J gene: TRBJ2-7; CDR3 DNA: TGTGCCACCAGCCCTAGCGGGGTAACCTACGAGCAGTACTTC; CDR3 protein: CATSPSGVTYEQYF
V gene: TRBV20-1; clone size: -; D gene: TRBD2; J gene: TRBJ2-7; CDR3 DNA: TGCAGTGCTAGGTTCCCAACTAGCGGGAGAAGTGCGTATTACGAGCAGTACTTC; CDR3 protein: CSARFPTSGRSAYYEQYF
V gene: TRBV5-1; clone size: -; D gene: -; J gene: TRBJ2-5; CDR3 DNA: TGCGCCAGCAGCTTTGTTTTGCTTGAGGGAAACCAAGAGACCCAGTACTTC; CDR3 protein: CASSFVLLEGNQETQYF
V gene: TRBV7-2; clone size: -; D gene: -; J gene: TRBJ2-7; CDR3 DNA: TGTGCCAGCAGCTTGGGGCTTAGCTCCTACGAGCAGTACTTC; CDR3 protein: CASSLGLSSYEQYF
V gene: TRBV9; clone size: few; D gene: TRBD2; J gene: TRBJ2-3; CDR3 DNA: TGTGCCAGCAGCCTAAGACTAGCGGGAGACACAGATACGCAGTATTTT; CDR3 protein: CASSLRLAGDTDTQYF
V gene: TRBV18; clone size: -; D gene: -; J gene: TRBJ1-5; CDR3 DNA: TGTGCCAGCTCACCACAAGGGACCACACAGCCCCAGCATTTT; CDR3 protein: CASSPQGTTQPQHF
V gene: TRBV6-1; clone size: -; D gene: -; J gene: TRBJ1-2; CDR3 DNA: TGTGCCAGCAGTGGAGAACGGCTGGATGGCTGCACCTTC; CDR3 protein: CASSGERLDGCTF
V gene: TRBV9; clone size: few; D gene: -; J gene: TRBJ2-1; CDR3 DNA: TGTGCCAGCAGCCCGAGGGGGGACGGGGGTCGTCGCGGTGAGCAGTTCTTC; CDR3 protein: CASSPRGDGGRRGEQFF
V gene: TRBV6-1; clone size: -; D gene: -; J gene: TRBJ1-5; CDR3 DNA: TGTGCCAGCAGTGGTTGGACAGTCTATAGCAATCAGCCCCAGCATTTT; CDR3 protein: CASSGWTVYSNQPQHF
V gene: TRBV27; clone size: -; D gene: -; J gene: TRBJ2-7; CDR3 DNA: TGTGCCAGCAGTTTATGGGGGGGCAGCCAGTACGAGCAGTACTTC; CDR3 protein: CASSLWGGSQYEQYF
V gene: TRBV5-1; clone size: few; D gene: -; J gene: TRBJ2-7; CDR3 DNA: TGCGCCAGCAGCCCACAGGGCGACTACGAGCAGTACTTC; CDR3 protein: CASSPQGDYEQYF
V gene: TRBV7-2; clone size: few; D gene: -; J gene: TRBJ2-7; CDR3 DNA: TGTGCCAGTAACCCCGACGTGAGCTCCTACGAGCAGTACTTC; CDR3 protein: CASNPDVSSYEQYF